What follows is one T cell receptor beta chain and its context. The sample holds many counts of this clonotype. No antigen is known for it. Base quality data are lacking; no much larger clone is found one base away. The sample belongs to a study of T cell repertoires in cytomegalovirus infection (dated by TCRdb to the late 2010s). The study in broad terms: Donor HLA type was relevant to the analysis, because carriage of CMV infection together with the matching HLA type was indicated by public TCR beta signatures.

The listed sequencing device is Illumina HiSeq 1500. Using fastp trimming at Q25 and MiXCR clonotype assembly, TCRdb reanalyzed the public sequencing data and kept in-frame beta chains. For every CDR3 protein sequence, its rows merge into one entry that carries the most common genes and DNA. The sample contains around 70,000 distinct CDR3 sequences, just under 4% of them found a single time. The leading ten clones occupy 22% of the sample. The paper as a whole reports these results and caveats: In both this cohort and an independent roughly 350-donor cohort, the cumulative frequency of public TCR beta family members distinguished carriers of CMV infection plus the relevant HLA type. The ex vivo response was dominated by HLA-C-restricted CMV-specific TCR beta clonotypes, and the single most frequent clonotype in two of eight donors was supplied by these HLA-C-restricted clonotypes.

Material for sequencing was PBMCs. The origin of this receptor is a human donor in good health (CMV status not recorded). Some clones in this sample may be carry-over from other donors' samples.

The CDR3 amino acid sequence is: CASSYKFIGWVISNQPQHF. The nucleotides read TGTGCCAGCAGTTATAAATTCATAGGTTGGGTTATCAGCAATCAGCCCCAGCATTTT. Recombination linked TRBV6-5 to TRBJ1-5, with no D gene named confidently. From its cysteine to its phenylalanine, the CDR3 spans 19 amino acids. The DNA shown is the 57-base CDR3, in frame from base 1. CDR1 and CDR2, per the germline V gene, are MNHEY and SVGAGI. The V and J ends are trimmed by 3 bases and 1 base, leaving 22 bases between them.